This entry describes one T cell receptor beta chain. Its antigen is as yet unknown. Between the trimmed V and J ends, which lost 6 bases and 6 bases, there was a span of 15 bases. The CDR3 totals 12 residues. From germline, CDR1 is DFQATT and CDR2 SNEGSKA (reference sequence). These data are taken from a study of molecular identifiers for immune sequencing clone quantification. In preparing bulk TCR libraries, previously described methods and listed TCR primers were used. MiXCR was run by TCRdb on the PCR reads, yielding one entry per CDR3 protein. The repertoire holds more than 85,000 distinct CDR3 sequences, less than 35% seen once, with roughly 10% in the top ten. General study results and limits: The share of molecules held by clones above 20 RNA copies was over 98% in effector cells and under 1% in naive cells. With a barcode shared among identical TCR molecules, highly expanded clone sizes could be underestimated.

The TCR originated in a human donor in good health. Some libraries in this study had Jurkat cell RNA spiked in. Sequenced input: naive CD8+ T cells from blood, with Jurkat cell RNA spiked in. Subset defined: FACS-sorted CD8+CD4-CCR7+CD45RA+ naive T cells. J is TRBJ2-7 and V is TRBV20-1, with D possibly TRBD2 on 5 matching bases. CDR3 bases: TGCAGTGCCCCGGACGGAGGAGGCGAGCAGTACTTC. It translates to CSAPDGGGEQYF.